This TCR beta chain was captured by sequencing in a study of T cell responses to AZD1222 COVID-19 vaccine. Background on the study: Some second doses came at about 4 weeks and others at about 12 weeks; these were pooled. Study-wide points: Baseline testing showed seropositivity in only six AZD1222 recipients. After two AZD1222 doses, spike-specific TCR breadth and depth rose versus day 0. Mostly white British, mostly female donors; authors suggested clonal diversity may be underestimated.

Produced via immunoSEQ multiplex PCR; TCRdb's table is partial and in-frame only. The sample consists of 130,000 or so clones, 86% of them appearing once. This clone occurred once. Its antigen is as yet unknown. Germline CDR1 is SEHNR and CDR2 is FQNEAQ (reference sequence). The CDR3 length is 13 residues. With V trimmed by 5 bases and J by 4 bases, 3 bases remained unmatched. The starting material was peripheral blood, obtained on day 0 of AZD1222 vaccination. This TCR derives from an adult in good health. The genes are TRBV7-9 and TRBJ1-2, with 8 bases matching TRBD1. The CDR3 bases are TGTGCCAGCAGCCACAGGGGGAGCTATGGCTACACCTTC. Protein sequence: CASSHRGSYGYTF.